This TCR beta chain came from a study of T cell responses to AZD1222 COVID-19 vaccine. Study-wide context: Second doses were pooled across both intervals (about 4 or about 12 weeks). Study-wide results and limits: Rises in breadth and depth of Spike-specific TCRs came after two AZD1222 doses. The donors showed a predominance of white British ancestry and of females, with possible underestimation of clonal diversity.

About this clone: Its antigen is not known.

Repertoires were generated with immunoSEQ multiplex PCR, while TCRdb's copy carries only in-frame clones and drops some. The sample lists about 86,000 clones; about 92% were seen once. Germline CDR1 MDHEN, CDR2 SYDVKM. The CDR3 extends over 15 amino acids. Trimming pared 3 bases from V and 4 bases from J, leaving 15 bases between. The source is an adult in good health. The sequencing used peripheral blood, collected on day 0 of AZD1222 vaccination. The rearrangement joins TRBV28 to TRBJ1-2, with a weak D call TRBD1 (5 bases). CDR3 DNA sequence: TGTGCCAGCAGTTTGGGGACCCCCGGAGGCTATGGCTACACCTTC. Protein: CASSLGTPGGYGYTF.